The clone carrying this T cell receptor beta chain has only a few counts. Per the germline V gene, CDR1 is MNHNY and CDR2 is SVGAGI (reference sequence). The CDR3 covers 12 residues. Trimming pared 7 bases from V and 9 bases from J, leaving 13 bases between. The sample belongs to a study of shared clonotypes between healthy human individuals. Every subset's genomic DNA went evenly onto several immunoSEQ plates. The method was immunoSEQ multiplex PCR; TCRdb's version includes in-frame clones alone and lacks a portion of them. Of around 330,000 clones listed, around 67% were seen once; the top ten hold 10%. In the CD4+ fraction, cells were divided into CD45RA+ naive and CD45RA-negative memory subsets.

This chain joins TRBV6-6 and TRBJ1-5, with D possibly matching TRBD1 (6 bases). The source material was memory CD4+ T cells sorted from blood. Subset denoted: CD45RA-negative fraction. This clonotype was sampled from a man aged 30 to 39 in good health. The CDR3 sequence: CASTAGERPQHF. The CDR3 region has the DNA TGTGCCAGCACCGCAGGGGAAAGGCCCCAGCATTTT.